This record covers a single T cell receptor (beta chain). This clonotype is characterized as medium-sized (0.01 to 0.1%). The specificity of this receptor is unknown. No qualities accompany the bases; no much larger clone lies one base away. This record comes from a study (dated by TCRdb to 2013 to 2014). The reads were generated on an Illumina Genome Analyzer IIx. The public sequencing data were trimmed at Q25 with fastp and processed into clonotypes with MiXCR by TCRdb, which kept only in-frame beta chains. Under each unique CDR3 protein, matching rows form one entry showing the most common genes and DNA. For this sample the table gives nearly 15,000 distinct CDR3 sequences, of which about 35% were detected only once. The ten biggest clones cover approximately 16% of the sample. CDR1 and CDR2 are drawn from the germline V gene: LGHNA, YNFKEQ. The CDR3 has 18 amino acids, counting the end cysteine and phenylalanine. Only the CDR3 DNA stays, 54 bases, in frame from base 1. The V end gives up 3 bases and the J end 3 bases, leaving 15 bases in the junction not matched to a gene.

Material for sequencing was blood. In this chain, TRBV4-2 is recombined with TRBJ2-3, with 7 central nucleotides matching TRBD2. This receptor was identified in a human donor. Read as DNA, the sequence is TGTGCCAGCAGCCAGGAACAAAGCCGGGGGGACCGGACAGATACGCAGTATTTT. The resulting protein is CASSQEQSRGDRTDTQYF.